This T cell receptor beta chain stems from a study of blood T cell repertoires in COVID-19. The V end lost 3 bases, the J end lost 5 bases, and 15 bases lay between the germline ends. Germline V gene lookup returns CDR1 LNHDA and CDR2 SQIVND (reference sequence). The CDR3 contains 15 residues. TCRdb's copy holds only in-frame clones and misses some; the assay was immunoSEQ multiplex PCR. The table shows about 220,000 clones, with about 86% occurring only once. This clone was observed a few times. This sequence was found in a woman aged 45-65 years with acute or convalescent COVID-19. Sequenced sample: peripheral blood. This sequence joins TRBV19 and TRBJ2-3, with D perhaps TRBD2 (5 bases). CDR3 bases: TGTGCCAGTAGTATGATAGAGGGCAAGGGAGATACGCAGTATTTT. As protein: CASSMIEGKGDTQYF.